This entry describes one T cell receptor beta chain. The target antigen is unknown. The CDR3 sequence is 15 residues long. In germline, CDR1 is MNHEY, CDR2 SMNVEV (reference sequence). With 0 bases clipped from V and 3 bases from J, the junction kept 4 bases outside the gene matches. The data are from a study of T cell repertoires in cytomegalovirus infection. Across the whole study: Based on public TCR beta signatures, there were indications of CMV infection and of a matching HLA type.

Overall study results and limits: HLA-C-restricted TCR beta clonotypes specific for CMV led the ex vivo response. Carriers of CMV and the relevant HLA type were discriminated by public TCR beta frequency.

In TCRdb, the reads were re-called with MiXCR into one record per CDR3 protein. This repertoire shows under 250,000 distinct CDR3 sequences, approximately 7% found once; its top ten account for around 6.9%. The sequence came from a human donor in good health (CMV status not recorded). Some clones in this sample may be carry-over from other donors' samples. Sequencing was performed on PBMCs. The chain has TRBV27 and TRBJ1-1, with 7 bases lining up with TRBD1. The CDR3 DNA is TGTGCCAGCAGTTTATCCCGCACAGGGGACACTGAAGCTTTCTTT. Its protein product is CASSLSRTGDTEAFF.